Sequencing of this T cell receptor (beta chain) was carried out in a study of neurological immune-mediated disorders. Study summary: Multiple sclerosis patients (n ≈ 34) included roughly 30 with relapsing-remitting and 3 with secondary progressive disease. Whole-study findings and limits: Whereas HTLV-1-associated myelopathy showed the most TCR clonal expansion, multiple sclerosis showed the least, with levels below those of healthy controls.

This CDR3 spans 14 amino acids. The V gene lost 0 bases and the J gene lost 2 bases, with 10 bases spanning the gap. Germline-derived CDR1 and CDR2 are DFQATT and SNEGSKA (reference sequence). 5'RACE with 10-nucleotide random UMIs produced the cDNA. Via MiXCR, TCRdb re-called the 5' RACE reads, giving one row per CDR3 protein. The data hold fewer than 35,000 distinct CDR3 sequences, with 3% to 3.5% observed a single time. This clonotype was picked up many times. What it recognizes is unknown. This sequence was found in a woman younger than 45 with multiple sclerosis. Material: PBMCs. The chain links TRBV20-1 to TRBJ1-2; TRBD1 might be the D (6 bases). CDR3 amino acids: CSARDRRGNYGYTF. CDR3 coding DNA: TGCAGTGCTAGAGATCGTAGGGGGAACTATGGCTACACCTTC.